The T cell receptor beta chain described here comes from a study of CD8 T cells in ankylosing spondylitis. The study's findings and limits: Earlier reports found some motif variants in synovial fluid and blood in reactive arthritis.

This clonotype was seen a single time. Its antigen remains unidentified. The CDR3 loop spans 13 amino acids. Germline loops: CDR1 DFQATT, CDR2 SNEGSKA (reference sequence). Quantitative 5'-RACE with molecular barcodes produced the TCR beta libraries. TCRdb passed the 5' RACE reads through MiXCR, listing each CDR3 protein once. The sample shows more than 150,000 distinct CDR3 sequences, roughly 13% of them seen only once. The sequence was collected from a male donor with ankylosing spondylitis or in good health (not recorded which). This chain connects TRBV20-1 to TRBJ2-7, with 8 bases lining up with TRBD2. Source material: blood, either unsorted or a sorted T cell fraction (not recorded which). The CDR3 reads CSAGPAGEYEQYF. CDR3 nucleotide sequence: TGCAGCGCGGGGCCAGCGGGAGAATACGAGCAGTACTTC.